Given below is one TCR beta chain in context. Clones were read by immunoSEQ multiplex PCR, and TCRdb kept only the in-frame ones, dropping some. In the table there are 100,000 to 150,000 clones, 88% of which are singletons. The CDR3 consists of 14 residues. Losses at the gene ends were 7 bases for V and 5 bases for J; bases not matched to a gene: 12. The germline V gene has CDR1 SQVTM and CDR2 ANQGSEA. This entry comes from a study of T cell responses to AZD1222 COVID-19 vaccine. This sequence originates from an adult in good health. The source material was peripheral blood, sampled on day 0 of AZD1222 vaccination. This chain connects TRBV29-1 to TRBJ1-1, with 8 bases lining up with TRBD1. The CDR3 DNA reads TGCAGCGCACAACCGCAGACAGGGGAAACTGAAGCTTTCTTT. This translates into CSAQPQTGETEAFF.